This T cell receptor (beta chain) comes out of a study of CD8 T cells in Susac syndrome. When the RNA was reverse transcribed, random hexamers were used with an input of about 0.5 to 1 ug. TCR beta CDR3 was amplified by immunoSEQ multiplex PCR. This amplification extended across 54 Vbeta and 13 Jbeta segments. TCRdb redid the calling of the immunoSEQ multiplex PCR reads with MiXCR, one entry per CDR3 protein. The data contain over 350,000 distinct CDR3 sequences, 75% to 90% of them singletons. In blood CD8+ and CD4+ T cells, TCR beta underwent sequencing. Those who served as multiple sclerosis controls were treatment-naive patients with stable or active relapsing-remitting disease. FACS enriched CD8+ TEMRA cells, while bulk CD8+ and CD4+ were negatively isolated. The clonotype comes from a human donor with multiple sclerosis. The sequencing input was CD8+ T cells from PBMCs.

The CDR3 reads CSASRDPDKREQFF. The CDR3 nucleotides read TGCAGTGCTAGTCGAGACCCGGACAAAAGAGAGCAGTTCTTC. The genes are TRBV20-1 and TRBJ2-1; tentatively, D is TRBD1 (5 bases). V was pared by 3 bases and J by 10 bases, with 19 bases between. This CDR3 contains 14 residues. Germline CDR1 and CDR2: DFQATT and SNEGSKA (reference sequence).